This T cell receptor beta chain was captured by sequencing in a study of response to subunit inactivated influenza vaccine. General study findings and limits: Authors suggested each seasonal flu vaccination may recruit only limited numbers of new T cells.

This clonotype was seen a handful of times. Its antigen is unknown. The CDR3 consists of 15 residues. CDR1 and CDR2 (germline): MNHNS, SASEGT. The V end lost 3 bases, the J end lost 4 bases, and 12 bases lay between the germline ends. TCRdb analysed the RT-PCR reads with MiXCR anew, one entry per CDR3 protein. This table has about 540,000 distinct CDR3 sequences, 20% to 25% appearing once. The data also belong to a second study, concerning T cells expressing NK-cell markers. That study reports: The TCR beta cDNA came from 5'RACE template switching with UMIs. Restricting sorting to alpha-beta TCR T cells was achieved in several experiments by an anti-gamma-delta TCR antibody.

Sequenced material: CD4+ T cells sorted from PBMCs, taken about 13 days after vaccination. This receptor was taken from a man aged 45 to 65 who received an inactivated influenza vaccine. The chain joins TRBV6-1 to TRBJ2-2; D ambiguous. The CDR3 coding sequence is TGTGCCAGCAGTGACAGGCCCCGAGGCACCGGGGAGCTGTTTTTT. The encoded protein is CASSDRPRGTGELFF.